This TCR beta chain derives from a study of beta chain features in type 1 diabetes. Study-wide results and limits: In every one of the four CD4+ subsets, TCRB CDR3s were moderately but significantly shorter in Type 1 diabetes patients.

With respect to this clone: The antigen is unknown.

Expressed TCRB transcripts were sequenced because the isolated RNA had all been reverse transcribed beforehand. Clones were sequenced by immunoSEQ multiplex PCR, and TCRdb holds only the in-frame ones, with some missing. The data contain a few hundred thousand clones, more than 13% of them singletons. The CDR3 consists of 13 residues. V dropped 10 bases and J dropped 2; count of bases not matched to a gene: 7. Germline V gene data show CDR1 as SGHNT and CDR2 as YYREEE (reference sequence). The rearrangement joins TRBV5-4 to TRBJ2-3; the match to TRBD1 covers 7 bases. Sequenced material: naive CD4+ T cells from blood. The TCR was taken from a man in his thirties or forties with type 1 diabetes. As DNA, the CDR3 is TGTGCCGTCCCAGGGACAGCCACAGATACGCAGTATTTT. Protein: CAVPGTATDTQYF.